This passage covers 32 T cell receptor beta chains from one sample sequenced in a study of cytomegalovirus exposure and HLA in healthy donors. Primers: 60 Vbeta forward and 13 Jbeta reverse. Here immunoSEQ multiplex PCR was the method, and the copy in TCRdb shows in-frame clones only, minus some. The top ten clones hold 1% of a sample with roughly 200,000 clones, approximately 90% of them seen once. Material for sequencing was PBMCs. Receptors were obtained from a woman under 30 in good health and CMV-seronegative.

The V gene is TRBV23-1, the J gene TRBJ2-7; the D gene is possibly TRBD1 (5 bases). TRBV23-1 is assigned to the ORF class and has an uncertain function. Trimming cost V 4 bases and J 5 bases, with 12 bases left between them. This CDR3 is 13 amino acids long. The CDR3 DNA reads TGCGCCAGCAGTCCCCAGGGTGGTAACGAGCAGTACTTC. Translation: CASSPQGGNEQYF.

The V and J genes are TRBV2 and TRBJ1-2; 7 nucleotides line up with TRBD1. V gave up 7 bases and J gave up 2 bases; unmatched junction bases: 7. Germline V gene data show CDR1 as SNHLY and CDR2 as FYNNEI. The CDR3 has 14 amino acids. CDR3 amino acids: CASTLGGGNYGYTF. The CDR3, as DNA: TGTGCCAGCACCCTAGGGGGCGGAAACTATGGCTACACCTTC. Using reference TRBV2 and TRBJ1-2 for the parts outside the CDR3, the full variable domain is EPEVTQTPSHQVTQMGQEVILRCVPISNHLYFYWYRQILGQKVEFLVSFYNNEISEKSEIFDDQFSVERPDGSNFTLKIRSTKLEDSAMYFCASTLGGGNYGYTFGSGTRLTVV.

V and J are TRBV7-9 and TRBJ2-2; weak D call: TRBD2 (6 bases). The CDR3 covers 15 residues. Trimming took 5 bases from V and 6 from J, leaving 16 bases between them. The germline gives CDR1 SEHNR, CDR2 FQNEAQ (reference sequence). The CDR3 DNA sequence: TGTGCCAGCAGCCGAGCTGGCGGGGTGGCCGGGGAGCTGTTTTTT. Its translation is CASSRAGGVAGELFF.

This chain uses TRBV27 with TRBJ1-6; 7 positions agree with TRBD1. Germline V gene data show CDR1 as MNHEY and CDR2 as SMNVEV (reference sequence). CDR3 length: 14 residues. The trim removed 6 bases at V and 12 bases at J, leaving 11 bases unmatched. This chain's CDR3 is CASSSTGHRGPLHF. The CDR3, as DNA: TGTGCCAGCAGCTCGACAGGGCACCGTGGACCCCTCCACTTT.

V and J are TRBV2 and TRBJ2-5, with 10 bases lining up with TRBD2. The CDR3 runs to 15 residues. CDR1 SNHLY and CDR2 FYNNEI come from the germline V gene. After removal of 3 bases from V and 3 bases from J, the junction contained 4 bases not matched to a gene. CDR3 DNA: TGTGCCAGCAGTGACCCTAGCGGGGGAGAAGAGACCCAGTACTTC. As protein: CASSDPSGGEETQYF.

V gene TRBV19 combines with J gene TRBJ2-6; 9 nucleotides line up with TRBD1. Germline V gene data show CDR1 as LNHDA and CDR2 as SQIVND (reference sequence). Trimming at V came to 4 bases and at J to 2 bases, leaving 0 bases not matched to a gene. The CDR3 has 15 residues. The CDR3 loop reads CASSRDRAGANVLTF. The CDR3 bases are TGTGCCAGTAGTAGGGACAGGGCTGGGGCCAACGTCCTGACTTTC.

The V gene is TRBV6-1, the J gene TRBJ1-2, with 8 bases aligning to TRBD1. In germline, CDR1 is MNHNS, CDR2 SASEGT. The V segment lost 2 bases and the J segment 6 bases; nucleotides outside the gene matches: 2. CDR3 length equals 13 residues. In DNA, the CDR3 is TGTGCCAGCAGTGAACAGGGGGCTGATGGCTACACCTTC. Translation: CASSEQGADGYTF.

With regard to this clone: The CDR3 does not end in the conserved phenylalanine or tryptophan, so this is likely a read error. The chain combines TRBV20-1 with TRBJ2-7; TRBD2 is a possible D gene (6 bases). V gave up 5 bases and J gave up 3 bases, with 8 bases separating them. This CDR3 has 11 residues. Germline loops: CDR1 DFQATT, CDR2 SNEGSKA (reference sequence). Here the CDR3 DNA reads TGCAGTGCTGGGGGGATCTACGAGCAGTACCTC. Its protein product is CSAGGIYEQYL.

The chain carries TRBV9 and TRBJ2-4; D gene uncertain. The CDR3 has 14 amino acids. Trimming removed 4 bases from V and 3 bases from J, with 11 bases in between. Per germline, CDR1 SGDLS and CDR2 YYNGEE. CDR3 amino acids: CASSHGVGKNIQYF. Here the CDR3 DNA reads TGTGCCAGCAGCCACGGAGTGGGCAAAAACATTCAGTACTTC.

This clone came up once. The chain couples TRBV6-6 to TRBJ2-7; 9 bases match TRBD2. CDR1 is MNHNY and CDR2 is SVGAGI in the germline V gene (reference sequence). The CDR3 spans 14 residues. J gave up 1 base and V 6 bases, and 4 bases lay outside the gene matches. In nucleotides, the CDR3 is TGTGCCAGCAGGACGACTAGCGGTTCCTACGAGCAGTACTTC. Translated: CASRTTSGSYEQYF.

CDR3 DNA: TGTGCCAGCAGCCCCAGGGGGCGCGGGAGCACTGAAGCTTTCTTT. Translated: CASSPRGRGSTEAFF. This sequence joins TRBV7-2 and TRBJ1-1; 8 bases map to TRBD1. The CDR3 extends over 15 amino acids. Germline values: CDR1 SGHTA, CDR2 FQGNSA. V was pared by 5 bases and J by 4 bases, with 9 bases of the junction left unmatched.

This sequence joins TRBV18 and TRBJ2-7; 13 nucleotides match TRBD2. V was pared by 3 bases and J by 4 bases, with 6 bases of the junction left unmatched. This CDR3 spans 16 amino acids. The germline V gene encodes CDR1 KGHSH and CDR2 LQKENI. The CDR3 here is CASSPGLAGASYEQYF. In nucleotides, the CDR3 is TGTGCCAGCTCACCCGGACTAGCGGGAGCATCGTACGAGCAGTACTTC.

The chain combines TRBV19 with TRBJ2-2, with D possibly matching TRBD1 (5 bases). CDR1 LNHDA and CDR2 SQIVND come from the germline V gene (reference sequence). The V end was cut by 7 bases, the J end by 4 bases, with 16 bases between. The CDR3 consists of 15 residues. CDR3 sequence (DNA): TGTGCCAGTAAGGTGGCCCAGGGCGGCACCGGGGAGCTGTTTTTT. Residues: CASKVAQGGTGELFF.

This sequence joins TRBV19 and TRBJ1-2; D uncertain. In germline, CDR1 is LNHDA, CDR2 SQIVND (reference sequence). V lost 3 bases to trimming and J lost 4 bases, with 6 bases between them. The CDR3 is 12 residues long. The CDR3 DNA reads as TGTGCCAGTAGTATCCGCAGCTATGGCTACACCTTC. Translating it yields CASSIRSYGYTF.

This clone occurred once. The rearrangement uses TRBV5-4 and TRBJ2-7; TRBD1 matches 10 bases. The CDR3 runs to 15 residues. Germline V gene sequence: CDR1 SGHNT, CDR2 YYREEE (reference sequence). Trimming removed 4 bases from V and 5 bases from J; junction bases left unmatched: 9. CDR3 nucleotides: TGTGCCAGCAGCGGGGGACAGGGGAAGGGTGACGAGCAGTACTTC. It yields the protein CASSGGQGKGDEQYF.

The V call is TRBV4-3, the J call TRBJ2-2; TRBD2 matches 9 bases. The V gene end was trimmed by 0 bases and the J gene end by 4 bases; junction bases not matched to a gene: 12. This CDR3 contains 19 residues. Germline CDR1 reads LGHNA; CDR2 reads YSLEER. The chain's CDR3 is CASSQDWGAGGQRTGELFF. CDR3 bases: TGCGCCAGCAGCCAAGATTGGGGGGCGGGGGGGCAACGCACCGGGGAGCTGTTTTTT.

The chain recombines TRBV11-2 with TRBJ2-7, with TRBD1 identical over 8 bases. V was clipped by 0 bases and J by 2 bases; unmatched bases: 6. The CDR3 length is 16 residues. Germline loops: CDR1 SGHAT, CDR2 FQNNGV. CDR3 in DNA: TGTGCCAGCAGCTTAGAGCTCCCGACAGGGGCCTACGAGCAGTACTTC. Its translation is CASSLELPTGAYEQYF. The complete variable domain, with remaining parts taken from reference TRBV11-2 and TRBJ2-7, reads EAGVAQSPRYKIIEKRQSVAFWCNPISGHATLYWYQQILGQGPKLLIQFQNNGVVDDSQLPKDRFSAERLKGVDSTLKIQPAKLEDSAVYLCASSLELPTGAYEQYFGPGTRLTVT.

The V call is TRBV11-2, the J call TRBJ2-7; 13 nucleotides match TRBD2. J gave up 2 bases and V 3 bases, and 10 bases lay outside the gene matches. The CDR3 totals 18 residues. CDR1 and CDR2 from the germline V gene are SGHAT and FQNNGV. The CDR3 coding sequence is TGTGCCAGCAGCTTCTCAACGGTCGGGACTAGCGGGGCCTACGAGCAGTACTTC. Protein product: CASSFSTVGTSGAYEQYF.

V gene TRBV6-5 combines with J gene TRBJ1-4, with D tentatively TRBD1 (6 bases). The CDR3 sequence is 12 residues long. Per the germline V gene, CDR1 is MNHEY and CDR2 is SVGAGI. The germline V and J ends were trimmed by 7 bases and 10 bases, with 13 bases remaining between them. The CDR3 reads CASNNRVGKLFF. The DNA for the CDR3 is TGTGCCAGCAACAACAGGGTTGGAAAACTGTTTTTT.

V gene TRBV7-9 combines with J gene TRBJ2-1, with 10 bases aligning to TRBD2. The germline V gene has CDR1 SEHNR and CDR2 FQNEAQ (reference sequence). With V trimmed by 5 bases and J by 8 bases, 6 bases remained unmatched. The CDR3 runs 14 residues. CDR3 in DNA: TGTGCCAGCAGCGAGCGGGGGGGTGGCGATGAGCAGTTCTTC. Its protein is CASSERGGGDEQFF. The whole variable domain, remainder taken from reference TRBV7-9 and TRBJ2-1, is DTGVSQNPRHKITKRGQNVTFRCDPISEHNRLYWYRQTLGQGPEFLTYFQNEAQLEKSRLLSDRFSAERPKGSFSTLEIQRTEQGDSAMYLCASSERGGGDEQFFGPGTRLTVL.

The V gene is TRBV5-1, the J gene TRBJ2-2; 7 bases are a match to TRBD2. The J segment lost 5 bases and the V segment lost 1 base, leaving 8 bases of the junction unmatched. Looked up from germline, CDR1 is SGHRS and CDR2 is YFSETQ. The CDR3 runs to 16 residues. The CDR3 sequence: CASSLYGGEKTGELFF. The CDR3 coding sequence is TGCGCCAGCAGCTTGTATGGGGGGGAGAAGACCGGGGAGCTGTTTTTT.

This clone was recorded once. The chain is built from TRBV2 and TRBJ1-1; D might be TRBD1 (5 bases). CDR3 length: 13 amino acids. The V gene's germline CDR1 is SNHLY and CDR2 FYNNEI. V was shortened by 6 bases and J by 4 bases, with 12 bases between the two germline ends. The CDR3 protein is CASRQGGVTEAFF. The DNA of the CDR3 is TGTGCCAGCAGGCAGGGAGGGGTCACTGAAGCTTTCTTT.

This clone was detected only once. This sequence joins TRBV11-3 and TRBJ1-1, with D uncertain. V was trimmed by 0 bases and J by 7 bases, leaving 3 bases between them. The CDR3 totals 11 residues. Germline V gives CDR1 SGHNT, CDR2 YENEEA. This CDR3 is CASSLDSEAFF. In DNA form, the CDR3 reads TGTGCCAGCAGCTTAGACAGTGAAGCTTTCTTT.

The rearrangement uses TRBV7-2 and TRBJ1-1, with a weak D call TRBD1 (5 bases). The CDR3 loop spans 16 amino acids. V lost 5 bases, J lost 0 bases, and 16 bases lay in between. Per germline, CDR1 SGHTA and CDR2 FQGNSA. The DNA of the CDR3 is TGTGCCAGCAGCGTCTTCGGGGGGTTCGTGAACACTGAAGCTTTCTTT. Its protein is CASSVFGGFVNTEAFF.

This sequence joins TRBV5-4 and TRBJ2-1; TRBD2 matches 9 bases. V trimming: 4 bases; J trimming: 10 bases; junction bases outside the gene matches: 12. Germline-derived CDR1 and CDR2 are SGHNT and YYREEE (reference sequence). CDR3 length: 15 residues. CDR3 protein: CASSPEVAGGQEQFF. CDR3 coding DNA: TGTGCCAGCAGCCCGGAGGTCGCGGGGGGGCAGGAGCAGTTCTTC.

The rearrangement joins TRBV6-5 to TRBJ2-7; 16 positions match TRBD2. Germline V gene data show CDR1 as MNHEY and CDR2 as SVGAGI. The trim removed 4 bases at V and 4 bases at J, leaving 1 base unmatched. This CDR3 region has 15 residues. In DNA, the CDR3 is TGTGCCAGCAGTTTGGGACTAGCGGGAGGGTACGAGCAGTACTTC. It is translated as CASSLGLAGGYEQYF.

This chain links TRBV5-5 with TRBJ1-2; TRBD1 might be the D (6 bases). The CDR3 is made up of 14 amino acids. Germline CDR1 is SGHKS and CDR2 is YYEKEE (reference sequence). Trimming stripped 4 bases from V and 5 bases from J, with 15 bases between. CDR3 sequence (DNA): TGTGCCAGCAGCCTATGGACAGATTCTTATGGCTACACCTTC. As protein: CASSLWTDSYGYTF.

In DNA form, the CDR3 reads TGCGCCAGCAGCCAAGAGGGGTGGGAGGGAATGAACACTGAAGCTTTCTTT. This gives the protein CASSQEGWEGMNTEAFF. The chain couples TRBV4-3 to TRBJ1-1; D not resolved. This CDR3 is 17 amino acids long. The V and J ends lost 0 bases and 0 bases respectively, with 14 bases between them. In germline, CDR1 is LGHNA, CDR2 YSLEER.

This chain joins TRBV5-1 and TRBJ2-1; 8 nucleotides agree with TRBD1. V shed 5 bases and J 5 bases; nucleotides not matched to a gene: 6. Germline-derived CDR1 and CDR2 are SGHRS and YFSETQ. CDR3 length: 14 residues. CDR3 in amino acids: CASRPGGEDNEQFF. The CDR3 DNA sequence: TGCGCCAGCAGACCAGGGGGCGAGGACAATGAGCAGTTCTTC.

The chain recombines TRBV6-6 with TRBJ1-5; 7 positions agree with TRBD1. V was clipped by 7 bases and J by 5 bases; unmatched bases: 8. The CDR3 loop spans 14 amino acids. Germline V gene lookup returns CDR1 MNHNY and CDR2 SVGAGI (reference sequence). This chain's CDR3 is CASNLQGWDQPQHF. CDR3 in DNA: TGTGCCAGCAACTTACAGGGGTGGGATCAGCCCCAGCATTTT.

V is TRBV6-4 and J is TRBJ1-6, with 9 bases that match TRBD1. The CDR3 covers 15 residues. The ends lost 6 bases at V and 5 bases at J; junction bases unmatched: 5. Per germline, CDR1 MRHNA and CDR2 SNTAGT. CDR3 coding DNA: TGTGCCAGCAGACCACAGGGGGCCAATAATTCACCCCTCCACTTT. Amino acids: CASRPQGANNSPLHF.

The chain uses TRBV27 and TRBJ1-5; the match to TRBD1 covers 8 bases. Trimming cost V 7 bases and J 7 bases; bases outside gene matches: 15. There are 16 residues in the CDR3. Germline V lookup: CDR1 MNHEY, CDR2 SMNVEV (reference sequence). CDR3 amino acids: CASKLTGRGPRQPQHF. DNA for the CDR3: TGTGCCAGCAAATTAACGGGCAGGGGGCCTCGACAGCCCCAGCATTTT.